The rows below give T cell receptor beta chains drawn from one sample of a study of blood T cell repertoires in COVID-19. Method: immunoSEQ multiplex PCR; TCRdb's copy keeps in-frame clones and lacks some. The table includes roughly 250,000 clones, just under 85% detected once. Sample: peripheral blood. These receptor sequences come from a woman over 75 with acute or convalescent COVID-19. CDR3s include the opening cysteine and the closing phenylalanine or tryptophan. A D gene is named only where the DNA matches it firmly. Part of the rows lack a size; the others show once, few, many or a class for expanded clones.

d_gene: TRBD2
j_gene: TRBJ2-1
abundance: once
v_gene: TRBV2
CDR3aa: CASSSSGGANNEQFF
CDR3nt: TGTGCCAGCAGTTCTAGCGGGGGGGCCAACAATGAGCAGTTCTTC

d_gene: TRBD1
j_gene: TRBJ2-7
abundance: .
v_gene: TRBV7-9
CDR3aa: CASSLGTGGLYEQYF
CDR3nt: TGTGCCAGCAGCTTAGGCACAGGGGGCCTCTACGAGCAGTACTTC

d_gene: .
j_gene: TRBJ1-1
abundance: few
v_gene: TRBV15
CDR3aa: CATSRDPGHAEAFF
CDR3nt: TGTGCCACCAGCAGAGATCCCGGTCATGCTGAAGCTTTCTTT

d_gene: .
j_gene: TRBJ2-5
abundance: .
v_gene: TRBV2
CDR3aa: CATSGSVRGETQYF
CDR3nt: TGTGCCACCTCAGGGAGCGTAAGGGGGGAGACCCAGTACTTC

d_gene: .
j_gene: TRBJ1-1
abundance: .
v_gene: TRBV4-2
CDR3aa: CASSQGGGRTEAFF
CDR3nt: TGTGCCAGCAGCCAAGGGGGGGGACGCACTGAAGCTTTCTTT

d_gene: TRBD1
j_gene: TRBJ1-4
abundance: .
v_gene: TRBV7-9
CDR3aa: CASSLGPGQGFGSGEKLFF
CDR3nt: TGTGCCAGCAGCTTAGGGCCGGGACAGGGGTTCGGCAGCGGAGAAAAACTGTTTTTT

d_gene: .
j_gene: TRBJ2-7
abundance: .
v_gene: TRBV11-2
CDR3aa: CASSLELGDYEQYF
CDR3nt: TGTGCCAGCAGCTTAGAGCTAGGCGACTACGAGCAGTACTTC

d_gene: .
j_gene: TRBJ2-7
abundance: .
v_gene: TRBV5-5
CDR3aa: CASSLSEVVSYEQYF
CDR3nt: TGTGCCAGCAGCTTGTCCGAGGTGGTATCCTACGAGCAGTACTTC

d_gene: TRBD1
j_gene: TRBJ1-1
abundance: .
v_gene: TRBV19
CDR3aa: CASSMLGTGYTEAFF
CDR3nt: TGTGCCAGTAGTATGTTGGGGACAGGGTACACTGAAGCTTTCTTT

d_gene: .
j_gene: TRBJ2-6
abundance: .
v_gene: TRBV6-2/TRBV6-3
CDR3aa: CASSLRGNGVSGANVLTF
CDR3nt: TGTGCCAGCAGTCTCAGGGGAAATGGGGTCTCTGGGGCCAACGTCCTGACTTTC

d_gene: .
j_gene: TRBJ2-2
abundance: .
v_gene: TRBV2
CDR3aa: CASSVGGGVTGELFF
CDR3nt: TGTGCCAGCAGTGTAGGTGGAGGGGTTACCGGGGAGCTGTTTTTT

d_gene: TRBD1
j_gene: TRBJ2-5
abundance: .
v_gene: TRBV5-1
CDR3aa: CASRSGTVETQYF
CDR3nt: TGCGCCAGCAGATCCGGGACAGTAGAGACCCAGTACTTC

d_gene: .
j_gene: TRBJ1-6
abundance: .
v_gene: TRBV6-5
CDR3aa: CASSYSQGGVSPLHF
CDR3nt: TGTGCCAGCAGTTACTCACAGGGCGGTGTATCACCCCTCCACTTT

d_gene: TRBD1
j_gene: TRBJ2-2
abundance: .
v_gene: TRBV7-9
CDR3aa: CASSLATGLNTGELFF
CDR3nt: TGTGCCAGCAGCTTAGCGACAGGGTTGAACACCGGGGAGCTGTTTTTT

d_gene: TRBD2
j_gene: TRBJ2-1
abundance: .
v_gene: TRBV7-8
CDR3aa: CASSASGGGSYNEQFF
CDR3nt: TGTGCCAGCAGCGCATCGGGGGGGGGCTCCTACAATGAGCAGTTCTTC

d_gene: TRBD1
j_gene: TRBJ1-2
abundance: .
v_gene: TRBV12-3/TRBV12-4
CDR3aa: CASSFNRGYGYTF
CDR3nt: TGTGCCAGCAGTTTCAACAGGGGCTATGGCTACACCTTC

d_gene: TRBD1
j_gene: TRBJ2-5
abundance: .
v_gene: TRBV5-1
CDR3aa: CASSLARTGLEETQYF
CDR3nt: TGCGCCAGCAGCTTGGCCAGGACAGGGCTCGAAGAGACCCAGTACTTC

d_gene: .
j_gene: TRBJ2-6
abundance: .
v_gene: TRBV19
CDR3aa: CASGAGAVSGANVLTF
CDR3nt: TGTGCCAGTGGGGCAGGGGCCGTCTCTGGGGCCAACGTCCTGACTTTC

d_gene: TRBD1
j_gene: TRBJ1-1
abundance: .
v_gene: TRBV5-4
CDR3aa: CASSLPGGQGNTEAFF
CDR3nt: TGTGCCAGCAGCTTGCCCGGAGGACAGGGGAACACTGAAGCTTTCTTT

d_gene: .
j_gene: TRBJ2-1
abundance: few
v_gene: TRBV3-1/TRBV3-2
CDR3aa: CASSPDPGGIYNEQFF
CDR3nt: TGTGCCAGCAGCCCCGATCCAGGGGGGATCTACAATGAGCAGTTCTTC

d_gene: .
j_gene: TRBJ1-1
abundance: .
v_gene: TRBV28
CDR3aa: CASSPPGHTQGEAFF
CDR3nt: TGTGCCAGCAGTCCCCCCGGACATACTCAGGGTGAAGCTTTCTTT

d_gene: .
j_gene: TRBJ2-3
abundance: .
v_gene: TRBV19
CDR3aa: CASSKWAFLDTDTQYF
CDR3nt: TGTGCCAGTAGTAAGTGGGCCTTTCTGGACACAGATACGCAGTATTTT

d_gene: .
j_gene: TRBJ2-3
abundance: .
v_gene: TRBV7-9
CDR3aa: CASSFFVPGDTQYF
CDR3nt: TGTGCCAGCAGCTTTTTCGTTCCGGGAGATACGCAGTATTTT

d_gene: .
j_gene: TRBJ1-2
abundance: .
v_gene: TRBV6-2/TRBV6-3
CDR3aa: CASSNTGQYGYTF
CDR3nt: TGTGCCAGCAGTAACACAGGGCAGTATGGCTACACCTTC

d_gene: .
j_gene: TRBJ2-1
abundance: .
v_gene: TRBV20-1
CDR3aa: CSALLAAKQFF
CDR3nt: TGCAGTGCTCTCCTCGCGGCGAAGCAGTTCTTC

d_gene: .
j_gene: TRBJ2-2
abundance: .
v_gene: TRBV7-9
CDR3aa: CASSLPPSGNTGELFF
CDR3nt: TGTGCCAGCAGCCTCCCCCCCAGCGGGAACACCGGGGAGCTGTTTTTT

d_gene: TRBD1
j_gene: TRBJ2-5
abundance: .
v_gene: TRBV7-8
CDR3aa: CASSLDRAQETQYF
CDR3nt: TGTGCCAGCAGCTTGGACAGGGCCCAAGAGACCCAGTACTTC

d_gene: .
j_gene: TRBJ1-6
abundance: .
v_gene: TRBV5-4
CDR3aa: CASSLGNRARDSPLHF
CDR3nt: TGTGCCAGCAGCTTGGGGAACAGGGCTAGGGATTCACCCCTCCACTTT

d_gene: .
j_gene: TRBJ2-2
abundance: .
v_gene: TRBV7-9
CDR3aa: CASSLGKNTGELFF
CDR3nt: TGTGCCAGCAGCTTGGGCAAGAACACCGGGGAGCTGTTTTTT

d_gene: .
j_gene: TRBJ2-1
abundance: .
v_gene: TRBV9
CDR3aa: CASSARMGHRNEQFF
CDR3nt: TGTGCCAGCAGCGCGAGAATGGGACACCGCAATGAGCAGTTCTTC

d_gene: TRBD2
j_gene: TRBJ2-3
abundance: .
v_gene: TRBV7-9
CDR3aa: CASSASGGDRGQYF
CDR3nt: TGTGCCAGCAGCGCCAGCGGGGGAGACCGAGGGCAGTATTTT

d_gene: TRBD1
j_gene: TRBJ1-5
abundance: .
v_gene: TRBV5-1
CDR3aa: CASSEGARGQPQHF
CDR3nt: TGCGCCAGCAGCGAGGGGGCAAGAGGACAGCCCCAGCATTTT

d_gene: TRBD1
j_gene: TRBJ1-6
abundance: .
v_gene: TRBV28
CDR3aa: CASSPSGTVYNNSPLHF
CDR3nt: TGTGCCAGCAGTCCCTCCGGGACAGTGTATAATAATTCACCCCTCCACTTT

d_gene: .
j_gene: TRBJ2-7
abundance: .
v_gene: TRBV5-4
CDR3aa: CASSLVQGGEQYF
CDR3nt: TGTGCCAGCAGCTTGGTCCAGGGCGGCGAGCAGTACTTC

d_gene: TRBD2
j_gene: TRBJ2-1
abundance: .
v_gene: TRBV19
CDR3aa: CASRRLAGGLGEQFF
CDR3nt: TGTGCCAGTAGACGACTAGCGGGGGGGCTTGGTGAGCAGTTCTTC

d_gene: .
j_gene: TRBJ1-1
abundance: .
v_gene: TRBV5-4
CDR3aa: CASSITGSNTEAFF
CDR3nt: TGTGCCAGCAGTATTACAGGATCGAACACTGAAGCTTTCTTT

d_gene: .
j_gene: TRBJ1-6
abundance: .
v_gene: TRBV3-1/TRBV3-2
CDR3aa: CASSQTMPGYSPLHF
CDR3nt: TGTGCCAGCAGCCAAACTATGCCTGGATATTCACCCCTCCACTTT

d_gene: .
j_gene: TRBJ1-3
abundance: .
v_gene: TRBV10-3
CDR3aa: CAISGVRQGNTIYF
CDR3nt: TGTGCCATCAGTGGAGTGAGACAGGGAAACACCATATATTTT

d_gene: TRBD1
j_gene: TRBJ2-7
abundance: once
v_gene: TRBV18
CDR3aa: CASSQGTGTYEQYF
CDR3nt: TGTGCCAGCTCACAAGGGACAGGAACCTACGAGCAGTACTTC

d_gene: TRBD1
j_gene: TRBJ2-3
abundance: .
v_gene: TRBV18
CDR3aa: CASSQDRGLWSDTQYF
CDR3nt: TGTGCCAGCTCACAGGACAGGGGGCTCTGGTCAGATACGCAGTATTTT

d_gene: TRBD1
j_gene: TRBJ1-5
abundance: .
v_gene: TRBV28
CDR3aa: CASSSGGTQPQHF
CDR3nt: TGTGCCAGCAGTTCAGGGGGCACTCAGCCCCAGCATTTT

d_gene: .
j_gene: TRBJ1-1
abundance: .
v_gene: TRBV30
CDR3aa: CAWSAGGPTTEAFF
CDR3nt: TGTGCCTGGAGCGCGGGTGGACCTACCACTGAAGCTTTCTTT

d_gene: .
j_gene: TRBJ2-7
abundance: .
v_gene: TRBV6-6
CDR3aa: CASRALSLEQYF
CDR3nt: TGTGCCAGCAGAGCCCTCTCTTTAGAGCAGTACTTC

d_gene: TRBD1
j_gene: TRBJ1-4
abundance: .
v_gene: TRBV5-1
CDR3aa: CASSPSGTGTGVGEKLFF
CDR3nt: TGCGCCAGCAGCCCGTCCGGGACAGGGACGGGGGTAGGGGAAAAACTGTTTTTT

d_gene: .
j_gene: TRBJ2-7
abundance: .
v_gene: TRBV19
CDR3aa: CASSRYRDGEQYF
CDR3nt: TGTGCCAGTAGTAGGTACAGGGATGGCGAGCAGTACTTC

d_gene: .
j_gene: TRBJ1-2
abundance: .
v_gene: TRBV30
CDR3aa: CAWRPPTGTNYGYTF
CDR3nt: TGTGCCTGGAGACCACCTACAGGGACTAACTATGGCTACACCTTC

d_gene: TRBD1
j_gene: TRBJ1-4
abundance: .
v_gene: TRBV6-2/TRBV6-3
CDR3aa: CASSRTGSNEKLFF
CDR3nt: TGTGCCAGCAGTCGGACAGGGAGTAATGAAAAACTGTTTTTT

d_gene: .
j_gene: TRBJ1-3
abundance: .
v_gene: TRBV10-1
CDR3aa: CASTPEEAVIGNTIYF
CDR3nt: TGCGCCAGCACCCCCGAGGAGGCTGTAATTGGAAACACCATATATTTT

d_gene: TRBD1
j_gene: TRBJ2-7
abundance: .
v_gene: TRBV5-4
CDR3aa: CASSTETGVDEQYF
CDR3nt: TGTGCCAGCAGCACGGAGACAGGGGTGGACGAGCAGTACTTC

d_gene: TRBD2
j_gene: TRBJ2-1
abundance: few
v_gene: TRBV10-3
CDR3aa: CAIRLWGGNEQFF
CDR3nt: TGTGCCATCAGATTATGGGGAGGGAATGAGCAGTTCTTC

d_gene: .
j_gene: TRBJ1-1
abundance: .
v_gene: TRBV3-1/TRBV3-2
CDR3aa: CASSPPLQGNTEAFF
CDR3nt: TGTGCCAGCAGCCCGCCATTGCAGGGAAACACTGAAGCTTTCTTT

d_gene: .
j_gene: TRBJ2-5
abundance: .
v_gene: TRBV2
CDR3aa: CASTLVGGTQYF
CDR3nt: TGTGCCAGCACGCTCGTCGGGGGGACCCAGTACTTC

d_gene: .
j_gene: TRBJ2-7
abundance: .
v_gene: TRBV27
CDR3aa: CASSLSGPRNEQYF
CDR3nt: TGTGCCAGCAGTTTATCGGGCCCCAGGAACGAGCAGTACTTC

d_gene: .
j_gene: TRBJ1-1
abundance: .
v_gene: TRBV20-1
CDR3aa: CSAGGAGTEAFF
CDR3nt: TGCAGTGCTGGTGGAGCGGGCACTGAAGCTTTCTTT

d_gene: TRBD2
j_gene: TRBJ2-5
abundance: .
v_gene: TRBV7-9
CDR3aa: CASSLVAGAWTSYQETQYF
CDR3nt: TGTGCCAGCAGCTTAGTAGCGGGGGCTTGGACTTCGTACCAAGAGACCCAGTACTTC

d_gene: TRBD2
j_gene: TRBJ2-2
abundance: .
v_gene: TRBV9
CDR3aa: CASSPRGGWNTGELFF
CDR3nt: TGTGCCAGCAGCCCCCGGGGGGGTTGGAACACCGGGGAGCTGTTTTTT

d_gene: .
j_gene: TRBJ2-7
abundance: .
v_gene: TRBV7-2
CDR3aa: CASSLGTSTEQYF
CDR3nt: TGTGCCAGCAGCTTAGGTACTAGCACGGAGCAGTACTTC

d_gene: .
j_gene: TRBJ1-1
abundance: .
v_gene: TRBV29-1
CDR3aa: CSVLAGWSTEAFF
CDR3nt: TGCAGCGTTTTAGCGGGATGGAGCACTGAAGCTTTCTTT